These 30 T cell receptor beta chains came from one sample sequenced in a study of identical twins. TCRdb analysed the 5' RACE reads with MiXCR anew, one entry per CDR3 protein. The data contain more than 1.5 million distinct CDR3 sequences, roughly a third of them seen just once; the ten biggest clones take up around 0.3%. Sequencing input: cord blood. The receptors originated from a newborn girl in good health.

The chain is built from TRBV12-3 or TRBV12-4 and TRBJ2-1; the match to TRBD2 covers 12 bases. V lost 2 bases and J lost 3; bases outside the gene matches: 8. The CDR3 is 18 amino acids. The CDR3 sequence is CASSLPALAGGVYNEQFF. The CDR3, as DNA: TGTGCCAGCAGTTTACCGGCCCTAGCGGGAGGGGTCTACAATGAGCAGTTCTTC.

This clonotype was found a few times. V usage is TRBV6-5 and J usage is TRBJ2-7; D may be TRBD2 (5 bases). The V gene's germline CDR1 is MNHEY and CDR2 SVGAGI. Trimming shortened V by 0 bases and J by 3 bases, and 18 bases separated the two germline ends. The CDR3 runs 17 residues. The CDR3 reads CASSYSINGDINYEQYF. The CDR3 DNA reads TGTGCCAGCAGTTACTCGATCAACGGGGATATCAACTACGAGCAGTACTTC.

In its sample, this clonotype was seen a few times. The chain uses TRBV6-2 or TRBV6-3 and TRBJ2-7; D gene uncertain. TRBJ2-5 matches the DNA end more closely, so the J call is doubtful. The CDR3 runs to 13 residues. Germline loops: CDR1 MNHEY, CDR2 SVGEGT. The CDR3 here is CASSYSRWETQYF. The DNA of the CDR3 is TGTGCCAGCAGTTACTCGAGATGGGAGACCCAGTACTTC.

This clonotype has a count of ten or more. The V and J genes are TRBV20-1 and TRBJ1-2; 9 bases fit TRBD1. This CDR3 has 14 amino acids. V dropped 4 bases and J dropped 2; count of bases not matched to a gene: 5. Per germline, CDR1 DFQATT and CDR2 SNEGSKA (reference sequence). As DNA, the CDR3 is TGCAGTGCTAAACCGGGACAGGGAAACTATGGCTACACCTTC. It is translated as CSAKPGQGNYGYTF.

This clonotype was detected a few times. The chain employs TRBV12-3 or TRBV12-4 and TRBJ1-2, with 8 bases that match TRBD1. This CDR3 has 13 residues. Trimming took 6 bases from V and 6 from J; bases not matched to a gene: 6. CDR3 sequence (DNA): TGTGCCAGCAGCTTCCAGGGGGCCAATGGCTACACCTTC. Protein product: CASSFQGANGYTF.

This chain uses TRBV7-6 with TRBJ1-6; D call uncertain. Deletions cut 5 bases from V and 0 bases from J, with 11 bases between. There are 16 residues in the CDR3. Germline CDR1 SGHVS, CDR2 FNYEAQ. The CDR3 loop reads CASSGAGSSYNSPLHF. In DNA, the CDR3 is TGTGCCAGCAGCGGAGCCGGGAGCTCCTATAATTCACCCCTCCACTTT.

This clonotype has only a few counts. The chain employs TRBV6-5 and TRBJ2-3; D is undetermined. CDR1 is MNHEY, CDR2 SVGAGI, per germline. The V end was cut by 8 bases, the J end by 0 bases, with 18 bases between. CDR3 length: 16 amino acids. The CDR3 here is CASLPLPGGSTDTQYF. CDR3 nucleotide sequence: TGTGCCAGCCTACCTTTACCGGGCGGAAGCACAGATACGCAGTATTTT.

This clonotype was seen a single time. This chain joins TRBV12-3 or TRBV12-4 and TRBJ2-1; D is uncertain. The CDR3 totals 13 residues. Trimming pared 5 bases from V and 13 bases from J, leaving 18 bases between. CDR3 DNA sequence: TGTGCCAGCAGTCCCTCCTCCGTAGAGACCCAGTTCTTC. It yields the protein CASSPSSVETQFF.

This chain links TRBV19 with TRBJ2-3, with D tentatively TRBD1 or TRBD2 (6 bases each). There are 15 residues in the CDR3. CDR1 is LNHDA, CDR2 SQIVND, per germline (reference sequence). V gave up 1 base and J gave up 6 bases, with 14 bases separating them. CDR3 loop: CASSIGRGMGDTQYF. CDR3 DNA sequence: TGTGCCAGTAGTATAGGGAGGGGGATGGGGGATACGCAGTATTTT.

This rearrangement joins TRBV11-3 to TRBJ2-7; possible D gene TRBD1, 7 bases. The CDR3 covers 13 residues. V lost 4 bases, J lost 7 bases, and 14 bases lay in between. Germline V gene lookup returns CDR1 SGHNT and CDR2 YENEEA. CDR3: CASSSSTGREQYF. CDR3 nucleotides: TGTGCCAGCAGCTCTTCGACAGGGAGGGAGCAGTACTTC.

This chain joins TRBV28 and TRBJ2-1; TRBD2 might be the D (6 bases). The CDR3 covers 18 residues. V lost 3 bases to trimming and J lost 1 base, with 19 bases between them. The germline V gene has CDR1 MDHEN and CDR2 SYDVKM. The CDR3 nucleotides read TGTGCCAGCAGTTTTCCCCTGGGCGCGGGATTGTCCTACAATGAGCAGTTCTTC. Protein: CASSFPLGAGLSYNEQFF.

The V call is TRBV5-1, the J call TRBJ1-1; possibly TRBD1 for D (6 bases). Germline assignment: CDR1 SGHRS and CDR2 YFSETQ. Trimming pared 1 base from V and 5 bases from J, leaving 21 bases between. CDR3 length equals 17 residues. In DNA form, the CDR3 reads TGCGCCAGCAGCTTGTGGGGGGACAACAAGGGTGGGACTGAAGCTTTCTTT. It encodes CASSLWGDNKGGTEAFF.

The chain has TRBV5-1 and TRBJ2-1; no reliable D call. The CDR3 covers 17 residues. CDR1 and CDR2 (germline): SGHRS, YFSETQ. With 2 bases removed from V and 0 bases from J, the gap between germline ends came to 15 bases. This CDR3 is CASSLGSYYSSYNEQFF. In DNA, the CDR3 is TGCGCCAGCAGCTTAGGTAGCTACTACAGCTCCTACAATGAGCAGTTCTTC.

This clonotype has only a few counts. V is TRBV20-1 and J is TRBJ2-7, with D maybe TRBD2 (5 bases). The end of the DNA aligns better with TRBJ2-5, so the J call may be wrong. CDR1 and CDR2 from the germline V gene are DFQATT and SNEGSKA (reference sequence). This CDR3 is built from 14 residues. CDR3 nucleotides: TGCAGTGCTGGCAAGTGGGAGCCCCGAGAGACCCAGTACTTC. This translates into CSAGKWEPRETQYF.

There are a few counts of this clonotype. V usage is TRBV21-1 and J usage is TRBJ1-2; the DNA was not compared with TRBD1, the D call given in the table. TRBV21-1 is designated a pseudogene. This CDR3 has 17 residues. The CDR3: CASRKKYGTGGIYGYTF. CDR3 in DNA: TGTGCCAGCAGGAAAAAATACGGGACAGGGGGCATCTATGGCTACACCTTC.

At least ten counts were recorded for this clonotype. The chain employs TRBV12-3 or TRBV12-4 and TRBJ2-6; D is ambiguous. The CDR3 runs 15 residues. Deletions cut 4 bases from V and 4 bases from J, with 11 bases between. Here the CDR3 reads CASSSLGKGANVLTF. The CDR3 DNA reads as TGTGCCAGCAGTTCACTGGGGAAAGGGGCCAACGTCCTGACTTTC.

This clonotype appeared many times. The chain couples TRBV29-1 to TRBJ1-2; no firm D call. This CDR3 comprises 13 residues. The V end lost 3 bases, the J end lost 6 bases, and 14 bases lay between the germline ends. Per germline, CDR1 SQVTM and CDR2 ANQGSEA. This CDR3 reads CSVDFQAEHGYTF. The CDR3 bases are TGCAGCGTTGATTTTCAGGCAGAACATGGCTACACCTTC.

The rearrangement joins TRBV28 to TRBJ2-1; a weak D match, TRBD1 (6 bases). CDR1 and CDR2 from the germline V gene are MDHEN and SYDVKM. V was shortened by 8 bases and J by 12 bases, with 26 bases between the two germline ends. The CDR3 has 15 amino acids. CDR3: CASSTGTQAWWGQFF. Here the CDR3 DNA reads TGTGCCAGCTCCACCGGGACACAAGCTTGGTGGGGGCAGTTCTTC.

This clonotype was recorded a few times. The chain joins TRBV28 to TRBJ2-7; 8 bases line up with TRBD1. V lost 5 bases to trimming and J lost 7 bases; unmatched junction nucleotides: 7. The CDR3 length is 13 residues. From germline, CDR1 is MDHEN and CDR2 SYDVKM. The CDR3 region is CASSPRTGNEQYF. The CDR3 DNA sequence: TGTGCCAGCAGTCCGAGGACAGGGAATGAGCAGTACTTC.

Worth noting for this clonotype: One junction end does not reproduce the germline sequence, and a read error may be involved. The genes are TRBV7-2 and TRBJ2-3, with TRBD2 identical over 9 bases. CDR3 length: 16 amino acids. Germline values: CDR1 SGHTA, CDR2 FQGNSA. The CDR3 region has the DNA TGTGCCAGCACCTTATTAGCGGGGGCCAGCACAGATACGCAGTATTTT. Translating it yields CASTLLAGASTDTQYF.

V gene TRBV12-3 or TRBV12-4 combines with J gene TRBJ2-1, with no clear D. The ends were cut back, 3 bases at V and 0 bases at J, with 12 bases in the middle. This CDR3 has 16 residues. CDR3 loop: CASSFSPRGSYNEQFF. The CDR3 DNA reads as TGTGCCAGCAGTTTTAGCCCAAGAGGCTCCTACAATGAGCAGTTCTTC.

J is TRBJ1-1 and V is TRBV7-9; tentative D call: TRBD1 (6 bases). The CDR3 is made up of 14 amino acids. Trimming stripped 5 bases from V and 4 bases from J, with 14 bases between. CDR1 is SEHNR and CDR2 is FQNEAQ in the germline V gene (reference sequence). The CDR3 protein is CASSLDRYSTEAFF. CDR3 DNA: TGTGCCAGCAGCCTAGACAGGTACAGCACTGAAGCTTTCTTT.

V gene TRBV5-1 combines with J gene TRBJ2-3; D might be TRBD1 (6 bases). The CDR3 contains 16 residues. V shed 4 bases and J shed 2 bases, with 17 bases lying between them. The germline CDR1 and CDR2 sequences are SGHRS and YFSETQ. This CDR3 is CASSDARQVDTDTQYF. DNA for the CDR3: TGCGCCAGCAGCGACGCCAGACAGGTCGACACAGATACGCAGTATTTT.

This rearrangement joins TRBV13 to TRBJ1-4; TRBD1 aligns across 9 bases. V lost 5 bases and J lost 7; bases outside the gene matches: 5. This CDR3 has 14 amino acids. Germline V gene data show CDR1 as PRHDT and CDR2 as FYEKMQ (reference sequence). The CDR3 sequence is CASSTLTGGEKLFF. The CDR3, as DNA: TGTGCCAGCAGCACATTGACAGGGGGTGAAAAACTGTTTTTT.

The rearrangement links TRBV15 to TRBJ2-7; D is unresolved. Germline V CDR1 and CDR2: LNHNV, YYDKDF (reference sequence). The V and J ends lost 0 bases and 3 bases respectively, with 9 bases between them. This CDR3 region has 14 residues. The CDR3 here is CATSRDGGIYEQYF. DNA for the CDR3: TGTGCCACCAGCAGAGACGGCGGAATCTACGAGCAGTACTTC. Drawing the rest from reference TRBV15 and TRBJ2-7, the complete variable domain is DAMVIQNPRYQVTQFGKPVTLSCSQTLNHNVMYWYQQKSSQAPKLLFHYYDKDFNNEADTPDNFQSRRPNTSFCFLDIRSPGLGDTAMYLCATSRDGGIYEQYFGPGTRLTVT.

V is TRBV28 and J is TRBJ1-6, with 7 bases that match TRBD1. CDR3 size: 14 residues. The germline V gene encodes CDR1 MDHEN and CDR2 SYDVKM. The junction had 8 bases not matched to a gene; V was cut back by 11 bases and J by 4 bases. CDR3 sequence: CASRDSLYNSPLHF. In DNA, the CDR3 is TGTGCCTCCCGGGACAGCTTATATAATTCACCCCTCCACTTT. Complete variable domain (other parts from reference TRBV28 and TRBJ1-6): DVKVTQSSRYLVKRTGEKVFLECVQDMDHENMFWYRQDPGLGLRLIYFSYDVKMKEKGDIPEGYSVSREKKERFSLILESASTNQTSMYLCASRDSLYNSPLHFGNGTRLTVT.

The chain is built from TRBV20-1 and TRBJ2-3; a possible D gene is TRBD2 (7 bases). The CDR3 is 13 amino acids. The V and J ends lost 7 bases and 6 bases respectively, with 17 bases between them. Germline V gives CDR1 DFQATT, CDR2 SNEGSKA (reference sequence). The CDR3 reads CSGSRGGQDTQYF. DNA of the CDR3: TGCAGTGGGTCGAGGGGGGGCCAGGATACGCAGTATTTT.

The gene calls are TRBV2 and TRBJ1-4; weak D call: TRBD1 (5 bases). This CDR3 has 14 residues. The ends were cut back, 3 bases at V and 4 bases at J, with 9 bases in the middle. In germline, CDR1 is SNHLY, CDR2 FYNNEI. The CDR3 here is CASSEGRINEKLFF. DNA of the CDR3: TGTGCCAGCAGTGAGGGACGGATTAATGAAAAACTGTTTTTT.

The V gene is TRBV20-1, the J gene TRBJ1-2; maybe TRBD1 (6 bases). V was shortened by 1 base and J by 7 bases, with 16 bases between the two germline ends. Germline V lookup: CDR1 DFQATT, CDR2 SNEGSKA (reference sequence). The CDR3 runs 14 residues. DNA for the CDR3: TGCAGTGCTAGAGGATCGCAGGGGCTCTCTGGCTACACCTTC. This gives the protein CSARGSQGLSGYTF.

This clonotype has only a few counts. The V call is TRBV10-3, the J call TRBJ2-4; no reliable D call. Germline V gives CDR1 ENHRY, CDR2 SYGVKD. The CDR3 spans 17 residues. V lost 4 bases and J lost 0, with 16 bases in between. The CDR3 DNA is TGTGCCATCAGTGCCGAATACTCCCTACTAGCCAAAAACATTCAGTACTTC. Its protein is CAISAEYSLLAKNIQYF.